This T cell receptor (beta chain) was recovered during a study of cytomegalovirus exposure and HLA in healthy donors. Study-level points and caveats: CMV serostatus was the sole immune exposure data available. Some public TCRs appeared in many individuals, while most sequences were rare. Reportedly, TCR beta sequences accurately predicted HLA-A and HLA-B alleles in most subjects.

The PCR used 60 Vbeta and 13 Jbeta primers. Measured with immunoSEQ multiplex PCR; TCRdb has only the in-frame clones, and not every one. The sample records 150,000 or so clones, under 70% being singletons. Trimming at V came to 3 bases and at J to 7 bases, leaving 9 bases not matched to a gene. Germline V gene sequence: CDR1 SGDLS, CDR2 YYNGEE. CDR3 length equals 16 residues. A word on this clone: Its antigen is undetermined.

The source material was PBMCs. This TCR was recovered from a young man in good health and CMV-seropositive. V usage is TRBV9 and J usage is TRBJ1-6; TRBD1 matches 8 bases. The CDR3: CASSEKTGERNSPLHF. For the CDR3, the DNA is TGTGCCAGCAGCGAGAAGACAGGGGAGCGGAATTCACCCCTCCACTTT.